The T cell receptor (beta chain) described here comes from a study of T-cell reconstitution after alpha-beta-depleted transplantation in children. Germline V CDR1 and CDR2: SGHRS, YFSETQ. This CDR3 region has 15 residues. Trimming shortened V by 5 bases and J by 5 bases, and 16 bases separated the two germline ends. This clonotype was picked up many times. Unique molecular identifiers were used in preparing the TCRbeta library. TCRdb analysed the PCR reads with MiXCR anew, one entry per CDR3 protein. Of approximately 270,000 distinct CDR3 sequences listed, 9.5% to 10% are singletons. The sequence was collected from a human donor who donated a stem cell graft to a child with SCID. This specimen consisted of PBMCs from the stem cell graft donor, obtained from the stem cell graft. The V gene is TRBV5-1, the J gene TRBJ2-2; D possibly corresponds to TRBD1 (6 bases). CDR3 bases: TGCGCCAGCAGTGGTCAGGGGTCCAAGACCGGGGAGCTGTTTTTT. It encodes CASSGQGSKTGELFF.